The source of this T cell receptor beta chain is a study of OX40 agonist ivuxolimab in advanced cancers. Study-level results: Expanded clones tended on average to be more numerous among CD8+ T cells than CD4+.

The germline CDR1 and CDR2 sequences are SGHRS and YFSETQ. The CDR3 covers 16 residues. V shed 2 bases and J 5 bases; nucleotides not matched to a gene: 10. Concerning this clone itself: What it binds is unknown.

Blood draws occurred at baseline, cycle 4 day 1, and cycle 7 day 1. Clones were read by immunoSEQ multiplex PCR, and TCRdb kept only the in-frame ones, dropping some. The sample holds about 82,000 clones, 90% seen once. This TCR was sampled from an adult with an advanced solid tumor such as melanoma, head and neck, liver or kidney cancer. This chain connects TRBV5-1 to TRBJ2-5; 9 bases map to TRBD2. The material was CD4+ or CD8+ T cells sorted from blood, obtained in a trial of the OX40 agonist ivuxolimab. CDR3 in amino acids: CASSFSGGGAEETQYF. In DNA form, the CDR3 reads TGCGCCAGCAGCTTCAGTGGCGGGGGGGCCGAGGAGACCCAGTACTTC.